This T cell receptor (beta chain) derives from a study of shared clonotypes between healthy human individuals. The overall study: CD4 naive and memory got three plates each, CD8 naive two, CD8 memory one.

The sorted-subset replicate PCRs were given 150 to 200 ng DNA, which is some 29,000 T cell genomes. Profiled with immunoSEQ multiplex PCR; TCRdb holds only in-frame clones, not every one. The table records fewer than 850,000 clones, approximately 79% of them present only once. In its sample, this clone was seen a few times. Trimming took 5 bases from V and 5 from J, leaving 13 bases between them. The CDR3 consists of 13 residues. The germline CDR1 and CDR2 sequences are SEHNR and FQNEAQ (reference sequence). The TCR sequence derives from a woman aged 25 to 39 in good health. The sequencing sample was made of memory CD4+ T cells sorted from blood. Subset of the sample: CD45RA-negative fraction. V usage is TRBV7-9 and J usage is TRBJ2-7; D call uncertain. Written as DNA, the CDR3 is TGTGCCAGCAGCAAGATCTGGGGTAACGAGCAGTACTTC. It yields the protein CASSKIWGNEQYF.